Listed here is a single T cell receptor beta chain. This clonotype has only a few counts. The antigen this receptor binds is unknown. Base quality data are lacking; no much larger clone is found one base away. This specimen's time point label, per the study, means: persistent/refractory GD, antithyroid drugs over 5 years with positive TRAb. For both TCR sequencing and RNA sequencing, RNA was extracted from PBMCs using TRIzol. Graves' disease was diagnosed according to American Thyroid Association guidelines. Recruitment of patients was carried out at an endocrinology department in Xi'an, China. Each patient gave 7 to 9.5 milliliters of peripheral blood, collected in an EDTA anticoagulant tube. PBMCs were isolated by Ficoll Paque Plus density gradient separation without further T cell sorting. An Agilent 2100 Bioanalyzer and agarose gel were used to check RNA quality, while a NanoDrop 2000 measured RNA concentration.

The library was made by multiplex PCR. Instrument on record: Illumina HiSeq 4000. TCR beta libraries were built with iRepertoire HTBI primers and Arm-PCR amplification of CDR3 regions. Gel purification was performed on PCR products prior to sequencing. The original methods were these. Gene usage analysis of CDR3 amino acid clonotypes used the 62 TRBV and approximately 13 TRBJ segments found across samples. COPE and FqMerger were used to merge filtered high-quality paired reads into contigs. BLAST was used to align contigs to IMGT TRBV, TRBD and TRBJ reference genes, and CDR3 was defined according to IMGT. Any clonotype with a frequency above 0.1% was classified as a highly expanded clone. Shannon entropy was used to measure repertoire diversity, and the Gini coefficient was used to measure V-J evenness. Clonotypes shared by more than one individual were considered public. TCRdb passed the public sequencing reads through fastp at Q25 and MiXCR, retaining productive beta sequences. Each record represents a unique CDR3 protein, reported with the most common genes and DNA among its rows. None of the V and J calls come from the authors' own analysis; TCRdb made them. The sample table records 300,000 to 350,000 distinct CDR3 sequences; about 20% of these occur just once. 29% of the sample is taken by the ten largest.

The entry originates in a study of regulatory T cells in long-lasting Graves disease (dated by TCRdb to about 2021). Some background on the complete study: Persistent Graves' disease was defined as persistently positive TSH receptor autoantibodies together with antithyroid drug treatment for over 5 years. Peripheral blood TCR sequencing and RNA sequencing compared persistent Graves' disease patients with newly diagnosed Graves' disease patients. The study was registered as a clinical trial and conducted in China. A total of around 35 samples underwent TCR sequencing: about 13 from persistent and around 20 from newly diagnosed Graves' disease patients. Persistent Graves' disease patients in the clinical cohort had taken antithyroid drugs for approximately 9.5 years on average.

From V the trimming removes 6 bases and from J it removes 0 bases, while the gene matches leave 8 bases of the junction unaccounted for. CDR1 SEHNR and CDR2 FQNEAQ were looked up in the germline V gene (reference sequence). The CDR3 numbers 15 residues from cysteine through phenylalanine. Only CDR3 DNA remains: 45 bases, in frame from the first base. The research as a whole found: As a limitation, the authors acknowledged that the small sample size may reduce accuracy. Lower TCR Shannon entropy and fewer highly expanded clones were observed in persistent Graves' disease patients than in newly diagnosed patients, which suggested clonal expansion. Because the primary lesion, thyroid tissue, could not be accessed, the study looked at peripheral blood alone. Sequencing and analysis were restricted to the TCR beta chain. Preferential use of TRBV28, TRBJ1-2 and TRBJ2-5 was observed in persistent disease, whereas TRBV20-1 and TRBJ2-1 were favored in newly diagnosed disease. Persistent patients shared more public clonotypes among themselves (over 2,500) than newly diagnosed patients did (roughly 920).

The sequencing used peripheral blood mononuclear cells (PBMCs), collected when the disease was refractory, from a patient treated with antithyroid drugs. The rearrangement joined TRBV7-9 to TRBJ2-7, with 7 central nucleotides matching TRBD2. This receptor was obtained from a female donor with Graves disease. The sequenced DNA is TGTGCCAGCAGGGTGAGCGGGACGAGCTCCTACGAGCAGTACTTC. Its coded protein is CASRVSGTSSYEQYF.